Below, 3 T cell receptor beta chains from the same sample are listed, as sequenced in a study of cytomegalovirus exposure and HLA in healthy donors. PCR was performed using 60 Vbeta and 13 Jbeta primers. TCRdb's table, derived via immunoSEQ multiplex PCR, lists solely in-frame clones and lacks some. The sample includes over 150,000 clones, about 80% of them seen just once. The sample consisted of PBMCs. The receptor set was obtained from a boy aged 5-17 years in good health and CMV-seronegative.

The chain links TRBV25-1 to TRBJ1-1; perhaps TRBD1 as D (6 bases). V was trimmed by 4 bases and J by 0 bases, leaving 12 bases between them. The CDR3 has 15 amino acids. Germline loops: CDR1 MGHDK, CDR2 SYGVNS. The CDR3 region is CASSGNRDLNTEAFF. Here the CDR3 DNA reads TGTGCCAGCAGTGGTAACAGGGACCTGAACACTGAAGCTTTCTTT.

This chain joins TRBV11-1 and TRBJ2-1; D call uncertain. Germline values: CDR1 SGHAT, CDR2 FQDESV (reference sequence). The CDR3 is 12 amino acids. Trimming removed 8 bases from V and 3 bases from J, with 8 bases in between. CDR3 nucleotide sequence: TGTGCCAGCGGGCTGGACTACAATGAGCAGTTCTTC. It encodes CASGLDYNEQFF. The variable domain in full, completed from reference TRBV11-1 and TRBJ2-1, reads EAEVAQSPRYKITEKSQAVAFWCDPISGHATLYWYRQILGQGPELLVQFQDESVVDDSQLPKDRFSAERLKGVDSTLKIQPAELGDSAMYLCASGLDYNEQFFGPGTRLTVL.

The CDR3 DNA reads as TGTGCCAGCAGTGCATTACAGGGGGAAGGGGAGACCCAGTACTTC. This encodes CASSALQGEGETQYF. This sequence joins TRBV25-1 and TRBJ2-5, with 8 nucleotides matching TRBD1. CDR1 is MGHDK, CDR2 SYGVNS, per germline. The CDR3 length is 15 residues. The junction had 9 bases not matched to a gene; V was cut back by 4 bases and J by 5 bases.